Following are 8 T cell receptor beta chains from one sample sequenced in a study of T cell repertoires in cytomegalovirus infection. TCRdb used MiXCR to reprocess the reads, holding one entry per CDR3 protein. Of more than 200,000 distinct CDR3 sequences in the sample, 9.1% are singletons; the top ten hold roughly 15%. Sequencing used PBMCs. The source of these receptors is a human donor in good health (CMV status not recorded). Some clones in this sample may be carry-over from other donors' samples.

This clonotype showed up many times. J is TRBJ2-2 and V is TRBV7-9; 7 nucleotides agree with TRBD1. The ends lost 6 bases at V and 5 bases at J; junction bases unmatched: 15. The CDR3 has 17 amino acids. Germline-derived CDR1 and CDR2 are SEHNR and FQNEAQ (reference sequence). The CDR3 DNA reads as TGTGCCAGCAGTTTCGTCTCCGGGACAGTCCTAACCGGGGAGCTGTTTTTT. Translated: CASSFVSGTVLTGELFF.

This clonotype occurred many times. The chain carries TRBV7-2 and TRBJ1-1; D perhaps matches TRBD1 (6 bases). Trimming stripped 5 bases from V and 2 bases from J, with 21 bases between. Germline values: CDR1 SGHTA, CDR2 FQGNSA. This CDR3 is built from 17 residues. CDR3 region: CASSERGNHKLNTEAFF. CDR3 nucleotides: TGTGCCAGCAGCGAAAGGGGGAACCATAAGTTAAACACTGAAGCTTTCTTT.

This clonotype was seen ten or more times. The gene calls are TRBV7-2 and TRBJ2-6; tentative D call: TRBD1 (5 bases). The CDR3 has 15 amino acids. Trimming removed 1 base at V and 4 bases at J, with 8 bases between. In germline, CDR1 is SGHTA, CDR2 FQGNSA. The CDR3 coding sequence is TGTGCCAGCAGCTTAGTATCAGGGGGGGCCAACGTCCTGACTTTC. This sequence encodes CASSLVSGGANVLTF.

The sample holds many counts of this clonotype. CDR3: CASSLAGISQGNIQYF. The DNA of the CDR3 is TGTGCCAGCAGCTTAGCGGGGATATCACAAGGAAACATTCAGTACTTC. The chain employs TRBV7-2 and TRBJ2-4, with no clear D. The CDR3 length is 16 residues. Germline V lookup: CDR1 SGHTA, CDR2 FQGNSA. Trimming removed 0 bases from V and 6 bases from J, with 15 bases in between.

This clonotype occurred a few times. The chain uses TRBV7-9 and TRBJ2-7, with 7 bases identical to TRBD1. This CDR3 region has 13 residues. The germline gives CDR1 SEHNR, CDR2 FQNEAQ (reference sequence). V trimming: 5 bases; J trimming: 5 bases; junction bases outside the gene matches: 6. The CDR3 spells CASSGDRVHEQYF. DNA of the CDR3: TGTGCCAGCAGCGGCGACAGGGTCCACGAGCAGTACTTC.

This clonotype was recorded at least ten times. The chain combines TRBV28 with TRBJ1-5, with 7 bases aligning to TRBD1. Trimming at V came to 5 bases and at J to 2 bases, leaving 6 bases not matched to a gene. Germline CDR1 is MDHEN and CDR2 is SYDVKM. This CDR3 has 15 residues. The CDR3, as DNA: TGTGCCAGCAGTGGGGAGGGGGCTGGCAATCAGCCCCAGCATTTT. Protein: CASSGEGAGNQPQHF.

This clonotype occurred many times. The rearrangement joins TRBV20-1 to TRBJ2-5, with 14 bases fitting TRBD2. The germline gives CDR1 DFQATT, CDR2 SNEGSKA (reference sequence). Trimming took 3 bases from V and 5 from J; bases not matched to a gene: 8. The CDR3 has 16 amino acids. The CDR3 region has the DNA TGCAGTGCTAGTACCCCGGGACTAGCGGGAGCGGAGACCCAGTACTTC. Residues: CSASTPGLAGAETQYF.

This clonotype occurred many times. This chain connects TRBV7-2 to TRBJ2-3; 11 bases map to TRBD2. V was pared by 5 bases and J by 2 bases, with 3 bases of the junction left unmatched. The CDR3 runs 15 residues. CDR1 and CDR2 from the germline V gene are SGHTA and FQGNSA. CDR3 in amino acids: CASSILAGDTDTQYF. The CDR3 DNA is TGTGCCAGCAGCATACTAGCGGGGGACACAGATACGCAGTATTTT.